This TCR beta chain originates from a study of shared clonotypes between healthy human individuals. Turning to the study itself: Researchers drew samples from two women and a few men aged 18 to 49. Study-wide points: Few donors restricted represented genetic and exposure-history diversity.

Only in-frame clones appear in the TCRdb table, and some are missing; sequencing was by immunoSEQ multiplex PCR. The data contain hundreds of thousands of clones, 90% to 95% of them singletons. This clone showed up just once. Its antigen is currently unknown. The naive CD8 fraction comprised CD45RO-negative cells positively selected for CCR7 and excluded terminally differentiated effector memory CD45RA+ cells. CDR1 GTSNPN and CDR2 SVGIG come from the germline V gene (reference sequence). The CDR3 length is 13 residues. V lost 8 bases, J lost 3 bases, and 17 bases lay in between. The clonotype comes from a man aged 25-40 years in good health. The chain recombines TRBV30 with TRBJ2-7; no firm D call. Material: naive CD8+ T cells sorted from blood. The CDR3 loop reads CAVNWKERYEQYF. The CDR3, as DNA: TGTGCCGTAAACTGGAAGGAGCGCTACGAGCAGTACTTC.